Listed below are T cell receptor beta chains from one sample, sequenced in a study of identifying expanded T cells in peripheral blood. TCRdb keeps only in-frame clones here, not all; method: immunoSEQ multiplex PCR. In the table there are around 66,000 clones, 80% to 90% of which are singletons. Sequenced: blood. These receptors all come from a person between 18 and 69 years old in good health. CDR3s include the opening cysteine and the closing phenylalanine or tryptophan. Each record gives: D gene, V gene, J gene, clone size, CDR3 DNA, CDR3 protein. D genes are given only for firm matches. A row's size may be missing; if present it is once, few, many or a size class.

>-|TRBV6-4|TRBJ2-3|-
TGTGCCAGCAGTGACAACGGGGAGGGCACAGATACGCAGTATTTT
CASSDNGEGTDTQYF
>-|TRBV30|TRBJ2-3|-
TGTGCCTGGAGTGTTTCCAAGACGCAGTATTTT
CAWSVSKTQYF
>-|TRBV15|TRBJ2-5|-
TGTGCCACCAGCAGAGGAGAGGGGGGCCGAGAGACCCAGTACTTC
CATSRGEGGRETQYF
>-|TRBV7-2|TRBJ2-1|few
TGTGCCAGCAGCTCCCTGGGACTTGGCTCTTACAATGAGCAGTTCTTC
CASSSLGLGSYNEQFF
>-|TRBV7-9|TRBJ2-7|-
TGTGCCAGCAGCTTAAGTACCTACGAGCAGTACTTC
CASSLSTYEQYF
>-|TRBV9|TRBJ1-2|medium-sized
TGTGCCAGCAGCGTAGAGGGGTCGGGAGGCTACACCTTC
CASSVEGSGGYTF
>TRBD1|TRBV9|TRBJ2-5|-
TGTGCCAGCAGCCCCAGGACAGGGGAAGAGACCCAGTACTTC
CASSPRTGEETQYF
>-|TRBV2|TRBJ2-5|-
TGTGCCAGCAGTGAACGGGGAGAGACCCAGTACTTC
CASSERGETQYF
>-|TRBV7-8|TRBJ1-1|-
TGTGCCAGCAGCTTACGGGGTGACACTGAAGCTTTCTTT
CASSLRGDTEAFF
>-|TRBV15|TRBJ1-2|-
TGTGCCACCAGCAGAGTTTGGGGGGCCATGGGATGGGGAGACTATGGCTACACCTTC
CATSRVWGAMGWGDYGYTF
>-|TRBV11-2|TRBJ2-2|-
TGTGCCAGCAGCTTGGGACAGAACACCGGGGAGCTGTTTTTT
CASSLGQNTGELFF
>TRBD1|TRBV5-1|TRBJ1-1|-
TGCGCCAGCAGCGGCGGGACAGGGGGCACTGAAGCTTTCTTT
CASSGGTGGTEAFF
>-|TRBV7-6|TRBJ2-5|-
TGTGCCAGCAGCTTAGCGCAGGGGTTACACGAGACCCAGTACTTC
CASSLAQGLHETQYF
>-|TRBV30|TRBJ1-5|few
TGTGCCTGGAGTTCAGGGGGCAATCAGCCCCAGCATTTT
CAWSSGGNQPQHF
>-|TRBV5-1|TRBJ2-1|-
TGCGCCAGCAGCCATGGGTACAATGAGCAGTTCTTC
CASSHGYNEQFF
>TRBD2|TRBV6-4|TRBJ2-2|-
TGTGCCAGCAGTGCTAGCGGGAGCACCGGGGAGCTGTTTTTT
CASSASGSTGELFF
>TRBD1|TRBV2|TRBJ2-7|-
TGTGCCAGCAGCTGGGACAGGCTAAAATCCTACGAGCAGTACTTC
CASSWDRLKSYEQYF
>TRBD1|TRBV15|TRBJ1-2|-
TGTGCCACCAGCAGAGATACAGGAGACAGGGTCGATGGCTACACCTTC
CATSRDTGDRVDGYTF
>-|TRBV9|TRBJ2-5|-
TGTGCCAGCAGCGTAGCATGGGGCGCGAAAGAGACCCAGTACTTC
CASSVAWGAKETQYF
>-|TRBV29-1|TRBJ1-5|-
TGCAGCGTAGCCGGGACGGAGAATCAGCCCCAGCATTTT
CSVAGTENQPQHF
>-|TRBV7-8|TRBJ2-3|-
TGTGCCAGCTTCAAGACCGGGACCCGTAGCACAGATACGCAGTATTTT
CASFKTGTRSTDTQYF
>-|TRBV9|TRBJ2-3|-
TGTGCCAGCAGCGTAGAACAGCGCACAGATACGCAGTATTTT
CASSVEQRTDTQYF
>TRBD1|TRBV6-5|TRBJ1-1|-
TGTGCCAGCAGTTACGGGGTACAGGGGGCTGTCACTGAAGCTTTCTTT
CASSYGVQGAVTEAFF
>TRBD1|TRBV25-1|TRBJ2-2|-
TGTGCCAGCCGGACAGGGGGGAGCACCGGGGAGCTGTTTTTT
CASRTGGSTGELFF
>-|TRBV7-8|TRBJ2-1|-
TGTGCCAGCAGCTCCACGGGGTCCGATGAGCAGTTCTTC
CASSSTGSDEQFF
>-|TRBV5-1|TRBJ1-1|-
TGCGCCAGCAGCTTCCAGGTGAACACTGAAGCTTTCTTT
CASSFQVNTEAFF
>TRBD2|TRBV18|TRBJ2-3|-
TGTGCCAGCTCTTTAGCGGGAGGCACAGATACGCAGTATTTT
CASSLAGGTDTQYF
>TRBD1|TRBV28|TRBJ1-5|few
TGTGCCAGCATTCTACAGGGGATCAATCAGCCCCAGCATTTT
CASILQGINQPQHF
>TRBD1|TRBV6-6|TRBJ2-7|-
TGTGCCAGCAGTTCCGGGACAGGGGCTGGCGAGCAGTACTTC
CASSSGTGAGEQYF
>-|TRBV7-8|TRBJ1-5|-
TGTGCCAGCAGCTTAGAGGGCAGGGCTCAGCCCCAGCATTTT
CASSLEGRAQPQHF
>-|TRBV19|TRBJ1-1|-
TGTGCCAGTAGTGTGGGACGGCTGGGGGCTGAAGCTTTCTTT
CASSVGRLGAEAFF
>TRBD2|TRBV7-2|TRBJ2-7|-
TGTGCCAGCAGCCGACGAGCGGGGGGATCCTACGAGCAGTACTTC
CASSRRAGGSYEQYF
>TRBD1|TRBV28|TRBJ1-1|few
TGTGCCAGCAGTCCGGGACAGGGAAGGACTGAAGCTTTCTTT
CASSPGQGRTEAFF
>TRBD1|TRBV7-6|TRBJ1-3|-
TGTGCCAGCAGCCGAGGACAGGGGCTCGGAAACACCATATATTTT
CASSRGQGLGNTIYF
>TRBD1|TRBV6-5|TRBJ1-1|-
TGTGCCAGCAGATCAGGGACAGGGGCGAACACTGAAGCTTTCTTT
CASRSGTGANTEAFF
>-|TRBV7-3|TRBJ1-4|few
TGTGCCAGCAGCGCCGCGTCCGGGGATACACTGTTTTTT
CASSAASGDTLFF
>TRBD2|TRBV6-1|TRBJ2-5|-
TGTGCCAGCGGAAAGCGGGGGGAGACCCAGTACTTC
CASGKRGETQYF
>TRBD2|TRBV6-1|TRBJ2-1|-
TGTGCCAGCAGTGGGTCAGCGGGAGATCCCGGCAATGAGCAGTTCTTC
CASSGSAGDPGNEQFF
>-|TRBV4-3|TRBJ1-3|-
TGCGCCAGCAGCCAAGGCATAGGCCTGGGAAACACCATATATTTT
CASSQGIGLGNTIYF
>TRBD1|TRBV18|TRBJ2-1|-
TGTGCCAGCTCACCGGATCCGGGACAGGGTAACAATGAGCAGTTCTTC
CASSPDPGQGNNEQFF
>-|TRBV2|TRBJ2-7|-
TGTGCCAGCAGCGTGTACGAGCAGTACTTC
CASSVYEQYF
>TRBD2|TRBV9|TRBJ2-3|once
TGTGCCAGCAGCTCCCTAGCGGGGGTTCACGATACGCAGTATTTT
CASSSLAGVHDTQYF
>-|TRBV27|TRBJ2-7|-
TGTGCCAGCAGTTTAGTCGGTGTGGGGCCTCCCTACGAGCAGTACTTC
CASSLVGVGPPYEQYF
>-|TRBV9|TRBJ2-1|-
TGTGCCAGCAGCGTAGGGAATAAGGGTTATGAGCAGTTCTTC
CASSVGNKGYEQFF
>TRBD2|TRBV18|TRBJ2-5|-
TGTGCCAGCTCATCTCTAGCGGGAGGGCAGAGCCAAGAGACCCAGTACTTC
CASSSLAGGQSQETQYF
>TRBD1|TRBV28|TRBJ2-3|-
TGTGCCAGCAGTTCGACAGGGGGCTTCACAGATACGCAGTATTTT
CASSSTGGFTDTQYF
>TRBD2|TRBV19|TRBJ2-1|-
TGTGCCAGTAGTATATCAGCGGGAGATTACAATGAGCAGTTCTTC
CASSISAGDYNEQFF
>TRBD1|TRBV30|TRBJ1-2|few
TGTGCCTGCATACAGGGGTCTAACTATGGCTACACCTTC
CACIQGSNYGYTF
>-|TRBV27|TRBJ2-3|-
TGTGCCAGCTCGGTGGCAGTTACGCAGTATTTT
CASSVAVTQYF
>TRBD1|TRBV5-4|TRBJ1-2|-
TGTGCCAGCAGCCCCCGACCGAGGGACAGGGGGCCCTATGGCTACACCTTC
CASSPRPRDRGPYGYTF
>TRBD1|TRBV6-5|TRBJ1-4|-
TGTGCCAGCAGCCTATCTCCGGGACAGGGAAAACTGTTTTTT
CASSLSPGQGKLFF
>-|TRBV28|TRBJ2-1|once
TGTGCCAGCAGTTTGCTATCGGGGGGCCGACACAATGAGCAGTTCTTC
CASSLLSGGRHNEQFF